This T cell receptor (beta chain) is drawn from a study of cytotoxic CD8 clonotypes in ibrutinib-treated CLL. A 1 in 200,000 to 1 in 1 million T cell depth was the sequencing target. Some clones are missing from TCRdb's copy, which holds only in-frame ones; the method was immunoSEQ multiplex PCR. The profile covers 52,000 or so clones, with approximately 87% appearing a single time and 20% taken by the ten largest. Germline CDR1 is SEHNR and CDR2 is FQNEAQ (reference sequence). V lost 1 base to trimming and J lost 6 bases, with 8 bases between them. The CDR3 runs to 13 residues. V usage is TRBV7-9 and J usage is TRBJ2-3; D remains ambiguous. The input for sequencing was PBMCs, taken after 24 months of ibrutinib treatment. This clonotype originated in a human donor with chronic lymphocytic leukemia. CDR3 in DNA: TGTGCCAGCAGCTTAGTCGGGCAGGATACGCAGTATTTT. It yields the protein CASSLVGQDTQYF.